The entry below gives a single T cell receptor beta chain sequence along with its context. Its target is unknown. This CDR3 is 15 amino acids long. Per the germline V gene, CDR1 is SGHDN and CDR2 is FVKESK. V was clipped by 6 bases and J by 11 bases; unmatched bases: 17. This sample stems from a study of blood T cells in healthy people across ages. Regarding the study as a whole: Donors of long life had a larger count of naive CD4+ cells and greater diversity than aged donors.

Using a J-beta primer mix together with a sample-barcoded 5' primer, a second PCR was run for about 7 to 12 cycles. MiXCR, applied by TCRdb to the 5' RACE reads, yields one record per CDR3 protein. The sample has 730,000 or so distinct CDR3 sequences, about 42% seen once; the top ten hold 20%. The chain is built from TRBV14 and TRBJ2-5; 8 nucleotides line up with TRBD2. Sequencing used blood. The TCR comes from an older woman in good health. The CDR3 region is CASSHAPAGVREQYF. CDR3 nucleotides: TGTGCCAGCAGTCATGCACCAGCGGGAGTAAGAGAGCAGTACTTC. Full variable domain (missing parts from reference TRBV14 and TRBJ2-5): EAGVTQFPSHSVIEKGQTVTLRCDPISGHDNLYWYRRVMGKEIKFLLHFVKESKQDESGMPNNRFLAERTGGTYSTLKVQPAELEDSGVYFCASSHAPAGVREQYFGPGTRLLVL.